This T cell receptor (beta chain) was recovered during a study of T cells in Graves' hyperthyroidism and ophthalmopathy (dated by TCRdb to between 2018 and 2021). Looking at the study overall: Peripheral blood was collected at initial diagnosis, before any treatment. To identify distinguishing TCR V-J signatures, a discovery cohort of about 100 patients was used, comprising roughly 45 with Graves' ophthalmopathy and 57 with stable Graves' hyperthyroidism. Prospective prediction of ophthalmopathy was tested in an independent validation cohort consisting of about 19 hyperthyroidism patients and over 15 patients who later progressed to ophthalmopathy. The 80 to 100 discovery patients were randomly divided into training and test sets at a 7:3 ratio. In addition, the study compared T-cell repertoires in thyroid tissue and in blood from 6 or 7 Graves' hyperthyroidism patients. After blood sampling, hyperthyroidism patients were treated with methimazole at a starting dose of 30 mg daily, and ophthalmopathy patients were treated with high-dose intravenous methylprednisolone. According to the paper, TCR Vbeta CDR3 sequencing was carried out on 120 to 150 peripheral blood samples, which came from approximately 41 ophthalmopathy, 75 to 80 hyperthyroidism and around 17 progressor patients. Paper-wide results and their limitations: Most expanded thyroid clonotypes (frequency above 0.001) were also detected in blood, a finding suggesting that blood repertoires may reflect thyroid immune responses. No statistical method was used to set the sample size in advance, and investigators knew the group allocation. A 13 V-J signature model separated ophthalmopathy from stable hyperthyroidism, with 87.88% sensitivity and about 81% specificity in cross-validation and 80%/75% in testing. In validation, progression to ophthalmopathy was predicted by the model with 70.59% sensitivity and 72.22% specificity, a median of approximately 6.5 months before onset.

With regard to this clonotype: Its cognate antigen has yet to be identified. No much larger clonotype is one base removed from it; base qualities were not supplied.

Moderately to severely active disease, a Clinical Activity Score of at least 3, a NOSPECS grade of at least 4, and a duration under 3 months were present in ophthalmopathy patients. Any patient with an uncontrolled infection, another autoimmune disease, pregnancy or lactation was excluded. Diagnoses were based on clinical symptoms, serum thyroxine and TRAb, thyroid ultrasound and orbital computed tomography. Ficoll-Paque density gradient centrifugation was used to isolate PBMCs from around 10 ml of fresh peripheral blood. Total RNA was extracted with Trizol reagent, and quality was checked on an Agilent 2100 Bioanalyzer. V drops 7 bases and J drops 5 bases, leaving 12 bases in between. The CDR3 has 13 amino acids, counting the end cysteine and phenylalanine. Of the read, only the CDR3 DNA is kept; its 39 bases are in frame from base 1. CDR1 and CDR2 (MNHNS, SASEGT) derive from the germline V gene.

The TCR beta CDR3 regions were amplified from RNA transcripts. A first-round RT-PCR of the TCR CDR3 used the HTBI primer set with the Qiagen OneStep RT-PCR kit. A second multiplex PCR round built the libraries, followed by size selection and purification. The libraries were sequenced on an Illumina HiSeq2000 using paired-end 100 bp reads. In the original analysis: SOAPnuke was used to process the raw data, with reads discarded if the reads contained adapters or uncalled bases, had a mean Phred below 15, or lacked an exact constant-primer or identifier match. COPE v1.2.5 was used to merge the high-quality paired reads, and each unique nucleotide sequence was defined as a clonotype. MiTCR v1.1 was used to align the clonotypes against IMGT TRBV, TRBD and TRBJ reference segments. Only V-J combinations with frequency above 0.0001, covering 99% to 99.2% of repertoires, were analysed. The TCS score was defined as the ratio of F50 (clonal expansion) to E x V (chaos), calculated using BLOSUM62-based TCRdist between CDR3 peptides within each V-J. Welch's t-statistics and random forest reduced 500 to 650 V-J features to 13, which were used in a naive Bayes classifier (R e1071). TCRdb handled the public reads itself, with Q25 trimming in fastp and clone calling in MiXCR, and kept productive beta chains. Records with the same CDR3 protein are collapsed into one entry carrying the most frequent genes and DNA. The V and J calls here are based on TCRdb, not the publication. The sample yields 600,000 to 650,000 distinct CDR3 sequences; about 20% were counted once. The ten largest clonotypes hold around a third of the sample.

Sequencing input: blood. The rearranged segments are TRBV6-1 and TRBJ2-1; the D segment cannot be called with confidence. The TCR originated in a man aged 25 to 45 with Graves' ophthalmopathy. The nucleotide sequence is TGTGCCAGCATGGTCCCCCAGAACAATGAGCAGTTCTTC. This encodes CASMVPQNNEQFF.